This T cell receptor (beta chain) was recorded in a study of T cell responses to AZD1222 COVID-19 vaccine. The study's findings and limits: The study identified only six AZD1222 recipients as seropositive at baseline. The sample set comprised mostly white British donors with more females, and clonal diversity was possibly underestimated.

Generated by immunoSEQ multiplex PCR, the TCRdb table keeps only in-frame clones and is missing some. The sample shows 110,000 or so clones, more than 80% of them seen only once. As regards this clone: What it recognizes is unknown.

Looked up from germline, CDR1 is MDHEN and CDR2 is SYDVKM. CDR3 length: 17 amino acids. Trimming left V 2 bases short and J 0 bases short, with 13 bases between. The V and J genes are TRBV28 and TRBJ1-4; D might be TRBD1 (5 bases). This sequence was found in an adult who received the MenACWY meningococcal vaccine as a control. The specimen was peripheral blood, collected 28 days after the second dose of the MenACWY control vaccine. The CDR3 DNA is TGTGCCAGCAGTTTACCCAACGGGGCCCCAACTAATGAAAAACTGTTTTTT. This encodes CASSLPNGAPTNEKLFF.